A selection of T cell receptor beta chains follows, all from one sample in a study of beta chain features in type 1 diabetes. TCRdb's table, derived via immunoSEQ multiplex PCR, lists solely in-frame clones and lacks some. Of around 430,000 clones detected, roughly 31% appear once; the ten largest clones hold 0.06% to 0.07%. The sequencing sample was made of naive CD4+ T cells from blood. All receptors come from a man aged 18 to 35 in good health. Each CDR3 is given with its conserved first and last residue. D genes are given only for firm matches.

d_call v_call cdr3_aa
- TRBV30 CAWSGGGDYEQYF
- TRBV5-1 CASSFSNEQFF
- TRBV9 CASSVAPAVQETQYF
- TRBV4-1 CASSQESEQGIGGYTF
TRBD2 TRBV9 CASSDRTSGSYEQYF
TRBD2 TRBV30 CAWSVKAGGHRDTQYF
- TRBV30 CAWRMPGRYEQYF
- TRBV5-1 CASSLGQFYNEQFF
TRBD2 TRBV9 CASSAGTTSLLEQFF
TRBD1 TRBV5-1 CASRKTGDEKLFF
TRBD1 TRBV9 CASSLGQNEKLFF
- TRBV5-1 CASSFSRETQYF
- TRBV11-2 CASSLDREETQYF
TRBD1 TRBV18 CASSPDRGSTDTQYF
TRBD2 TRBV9 CASSLGSSGIFGTQYF
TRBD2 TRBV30 CAWSVKRGAETQYF
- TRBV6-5 CASSYSVGSQAFF
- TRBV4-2 CASSQDWSSYNEQFF
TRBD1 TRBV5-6 CASSDAGTGVSGANVLTF
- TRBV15 CATSRDGNTEAFF
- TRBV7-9 CASRLKAGYTGELFF
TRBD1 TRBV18 CASSPGQGAYNEQFF
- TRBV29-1 CSVARNEQFF
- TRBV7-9 CASSLAEGVGYTF